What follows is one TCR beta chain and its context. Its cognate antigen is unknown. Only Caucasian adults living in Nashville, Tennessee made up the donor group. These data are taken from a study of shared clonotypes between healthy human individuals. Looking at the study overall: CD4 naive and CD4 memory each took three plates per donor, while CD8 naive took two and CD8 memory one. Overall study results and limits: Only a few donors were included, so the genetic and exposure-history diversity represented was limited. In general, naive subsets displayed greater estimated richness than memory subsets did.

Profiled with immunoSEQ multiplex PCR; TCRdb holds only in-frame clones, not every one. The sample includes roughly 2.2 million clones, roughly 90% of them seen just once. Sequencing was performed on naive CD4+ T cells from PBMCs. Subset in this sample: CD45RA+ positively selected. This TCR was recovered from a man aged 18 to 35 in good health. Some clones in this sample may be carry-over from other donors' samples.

In DNA, the CDR3 is TGTGCCAGCAGCTTTGGCGGGGGGTACAATGAGCAGTTCTTC. Translating gives CASSFGGGYNEQFF. The chain uses TRBV7-3 and TRBJ2-1; TRBD2 aligns across 8 bases. V lost 3 bases to trimming and J lost 4 bases; unmatched junction nucleotides: 2. The CDR3 totals 14 residues. Germline CDR1 and CDR2: SGHTA and FQGTGA.